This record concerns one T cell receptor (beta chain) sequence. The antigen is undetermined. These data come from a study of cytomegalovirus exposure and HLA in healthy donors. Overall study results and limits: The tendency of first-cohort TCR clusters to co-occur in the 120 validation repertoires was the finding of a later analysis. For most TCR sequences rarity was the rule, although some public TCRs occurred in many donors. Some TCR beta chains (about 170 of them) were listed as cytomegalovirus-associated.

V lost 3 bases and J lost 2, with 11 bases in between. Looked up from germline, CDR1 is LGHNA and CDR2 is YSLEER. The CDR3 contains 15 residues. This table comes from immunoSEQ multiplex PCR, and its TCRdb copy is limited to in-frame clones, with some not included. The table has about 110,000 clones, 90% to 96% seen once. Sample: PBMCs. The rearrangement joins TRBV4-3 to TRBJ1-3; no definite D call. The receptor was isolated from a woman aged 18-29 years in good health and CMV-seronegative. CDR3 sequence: CASSQDGLPGNTIYF. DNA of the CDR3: TGCGCCAGCAGCCAGGATGGACTCCCTGGAAACACCATATATTTT.